One and the same sample provided the 18 T cell receptor beta chains below, sequenced in a study of neurological immune-mediated disorders. TCRdb re-derived calls from the 5' RACE reads in MiXCR, one entry per CDR3 protein. Of tens of thousands of distinct CDR3 sequences in the sample, roughly 4.1% are singletons; the top ten hold about 6%. The sample consisted of PBMCs. These receptors were collected from a woman aged 60-70 years with multiple sclerosis.

This clonotype occurred many times. The CDR3 protein is CASSLVVVSGELFF. The DNA for the CDR3 is TGTGCCAGCAGCTTAGTGGTAGTCTCCGGGGAGCTGTTTTTT. The chain joins TRBV11-2 to TRBJ2-2; no clear D. V was cut by 1 base and J by 6 bases, with 9 bases left in between. The CDR3 contains 14 residues. In germline, CDR1 is SGHAT, CDR2 FQNNGV.

This clonotype has at least ten counts. V gene TRBV19 combines with J gene TRBJ1-6; D call uncertain. The germline V gene encodes CDR1 LNHDA and CDR2 SQIVND (reference sequence). Between the trimmed V and J ends, which lost 5 bases and 4 bases, there was a span of 9 bases. This CDR3 has 14 amino acids. Written as DNA, the CDR3 is TGTGCCAGTAGTCAGGCGGGGTATAATTCACCCCTCCACTTT. Its protein product is CASSQAGYNSPLHF.

This clonotype was picked up many times. The J gene is TRBJ2-6, the V gene TRBV20-1; possibly TRBD1 for D (5 bases). In germline, CDR1 is DFQATT, CDR2 SNEGSKA (reference sequence). The V gene lost 2 bases and the J gene lost 2 bases, with 10 bases spanning the gap. This CDR3 region has 15 residues. This chain's CDR3 is CSARTIRAGANVLTF. CDR3 DNA sequence: TGCAGTGCTAGAACAATCAGGGCTGGGGCCAACGTCCTGACTTTC.

This clonotype was counted at least ten times. The V call is TRBV20-1, the J call TRBJ2-3; D might be TRBD1 (6 bases). Trimming left V 6 bases short and J 1 base short, with 14 bases between. CDR3 length equals 14 residues. Looked up from germline, CDR1 is DFQATT and CDR2 is SNEGSKA (reference sequence). The CDR3 loop reads CSAPTGSRTDTQYF. DNA for the CDR3: TGCAGTGCACCGACAGGTTCTCGCACAGATACGCAGTATTTT.

The J gene is TRBJ2-5, the V gene TRBV20-1; TRBD2 matches 9 bases. CDR1 is DFQATT and CDR2 is SNEGSKA in the germline V gene (reference sequence). The CDR3 sequence is 16 residues long. The V segment lost 0 bases and the J segment 5 bases; nucleotides outside the gene matches: 10. The DNA for the CDR3 is TGCAGTGCTAGAGATGGGGCTAGCGGGGTGAAGGAGACCCAGTACTTC. Encoded protein: CSARDGASGVKETQYF.

V is TRBV12-3 or TRBV12-4 and J is TRBJ1-5; D is undetermined. CDR3 length: 13 residues. Trimming removed 3 bases from V and 6 bases from J, with 9 bases in between. This CDR3 is CASSFLLSQPQHF. The DNA of the CDR3 is TGTGCCAGCAGTTTTTTGCTGAGTCAGCCCCAGCATTTT.

Many counts were recorded for this clonotype. The chain couples TRBV3-1 to TRBJ1-2; D is unclear. The CDR3 extends over 13 amino acids. Trimming cost V 1 base and J 3 bases, with 6 bases left between them. In germline, CDR1 is LGHDT, CDR2 YNNKEL (reference sequence). CDR3: CASSQGQHYGYTF. As DNA, the CDR3 is TGTGCCAGCAGCCAAGGGCAGCACTATGGCTACACCTTC. Full variable domain (rest looked up from reference TRBV3-1 and TRBJ1-2): DTAVSQTPKYLVTQMGNDKSIKCEQNLGHDTMYWYKQDSKKFLKIMFSYNNKELIINETVPNRFSPKSPDKAHLNLHINSLELGDSAVYFCASSQGQHYGYTFGSGTRLTVV.

Ten or more counts support this clonotype. The rearrangement links TRBV5-1 to TRBJ1-1; maybe TRBD1 (6 bases). CDR1 SGHRS and CDR2 YFSETQ come from the germline V gene. The CDR3 length is 15 residues. With 4 bases removed from V and 0 bases from J, the gap between germline ends came to 13 bases. The CDR3 sequence is CASSRAGQLNTEAFF. The CDR3, as DNA: TGCGCCAGCAGCCGAGCTGGACAGTTGAACACTGAAGCTTTCTTT.

This clonotype was counted at least ten times. The chain links TRBV7-2 to TRBJ2-5; tentatively, D is TRBD1 (5 bases). V dropped 3 bases and J dropped 9 bases, with 11 bases sitting between them. Germline V lookup: CDR1 SGHTA, CDR2 FQGNSA. The CDR3 has 12 amino acids. CDR3 bases: TGTGCCAGCAGCTTGGACACGTCGGCCCAGTACTTC. Amino acids: CASSLDTSAQYF.

Ten or more counts support this clonotype. This chain connects TRBV7-3 to TRBJ1-2; weak D call: TRBD1 (5 bases). In germline, CDR1 is SGHTA, CDR2 FQGTGA. CDR3 length: 15 residues. Trimming took off 1 base at V and 7 bases at J, with 16 bases between the two ends. The CDR3 region has the DNA TGTGCCAGCAGCTTAAGGGGAGGGGACGGGAGTGGCTACACCTTC. This sequence encodes CASSLRGGDGSGYTF. Supplemented by reference TRBV7-3 and TRBJ1-2, the full variable domain reads GAGVSQTPSNKVTEKGKYVELRCDPISGHTALYWYRQSLGQGPEFLIYFQGTGAADDSGLPNDRFFAVRPEGSVSTLKIQRTERGDSAVYLCASSLRGGDGSGYTFGSGTRLTVV.

Ten or more counts support this clonotype. The chain employs TRBV10-3 and TRBJ1-5, with D tentatively TRBD1 (6 bases). The germline gives CDR1 ENHRY, CDR2 SYGVKD. This CDR3 region has 14 residues. The V gene lost 4 bases and the J gene lost 6 bases, with 13 bases spanning the gap. CDR3 protein: CAISVGGARQPQHF. CDR3 in DNA: TGTGCCATCAGTGTTGGGGGGGCCCGTCAGCCCCAGCATTTT.

This clonotype was recorded many times. CDR3 DNA sequence: TGCGCCAGCAGCCCGTGGCGGGGTGATACGCAGTATTTT. As protein: CASSPWRGDTQYF. The gene calls are TRBV4-1 and TRBJ2-3, with TRBD2 as a possible D gene (6 bases). Germline CDR1 and CDR2: MGHRA and YSYEKL. Trimming pared 4 bases from V and 6 bases from J, leaving 11 bases between. The length of the CDR3 is 13 residues.

J is TRBJ2-3 and V is TRBV20-1; tentatively, D is TRBD1 or TRBD2 (5 bases each). The CDR3 is 15 residues long. The V end was cut by 3 bases, the J end by 2 bases, with 15 bases between. The germline V gene encodes CDR1 DFQATT and CDR2 SNEGSKA (reference sequence). The CDR3, as DNA: TGCAGTGCTAGGGGACCGAGAGGGAACACAGATACGCAGTATTTT. It specifies CSARGPRGNTDTQYF.

The chain uses TRBV7-9 and TRBJ1-1; 8 positions match TRBD1. This CDR3 is built from 15 residues. Trimming at V came to 2 bases and at J to 1 base, leaving 3 bases not matched to a gene. The germline V gene encodes CDR1 SEHNR and CDR2 FQNEAQ (reference sequence). CDR3 sequence reads: CASSLHGTGNTEAFF. The CDR3 bases are TGTGCCAGCAGCTTACACGGGACAGGGAACACTGAAGCTTTCTTT.

This clonotype has a handful of counts. J is TRBJ2-5 and V is TRBV7-2; D assignment may be TRBD1 or TRBD2 (5 bases each). The CDR3 contains 14 residues. Germline loops: CDR1 SGHTA, CDR2 FQGNSA. V lost 1 base to trimming and J lost 1 base, with 7 bases between them. The CDR3: CASSLGGTQETQYF. CDR3 sequence (DNA): TGTGCCAGCAGCTTAGGGGGGACCCAAGAGACCCAGTACTTC.

This clonotype was seen at least ten times. The chain couples TRBV3-1 to TRBJ2-4; D unresolved. Trimming cost V 0 bases and J 6 bases, with 12 bases left between them. Germline CDR1 reads LGHDT; CDR2 reads YNNKEL (reference sequence). This CDR3 region has 15 residues. The CDR3, as DNA: TGTGCCAGCAGCCAAGATCTAGGGCTAGGAAACATTCAGTACTTC. It encodes CASSQDLGLGNIQYF.

This clonotype was found many times. The J gene is TRBJ2-7, the V gene TRBV10-3, with 9 bases that match TRBD1. CDR1 ENHRY and CDR2 SYGVKD come from the germline V gene. The ends lost 7 bases at V and 4 bases at J; junction bases unmatched: 2. This CDR3 contains 12 residues. Here the CDR3 reads CAIKGTGYEQYF. In DNA form, the CDR3 reads TGTGCCATCAAAGGGACAGGGTACGAGCAGTACTTC.

This clonotype was seen repeatedly, ten times or more. This chain uses TRBV20-1 with TRBJ1-1; 8 bases match TRBD1. Germline lookup yields CDR1 DFQATT and CDR2 SNEGSKA (reference sequence). Unmatched junction bases numbered 3, after V lost 2 bases and J lost 1 base. CDR3 length: 14 residues. CDR3 sequence: CSARSGQGNTEAFF. The CDR3 DNA reads TGCAGTGCTAGATCTGGACAGGGGAACACTGAAGCTTTCTTT.